This entry describes one TCR beta chain. The data originate from a study of shared clonotypes between healthy human individuals. The germline CDR1 and CDR2 sequences are LGHNA and YSLEER. CDR3 size: 16 residues. J gave up 0 bases and V 3 bases, and 6 bases lay outside the gene matches. Here immunoSEQ multiplex PCR was the method, and the copy in TCRdb shows in-frame clones only, minus some. The repertoire holds 1,500,000 or so clones, with roughly 96% as singletons. The receptor's source is a man aged 25-45 years in good health. V and J are TRBV4-3 and TRBJ2-3; 7 bases match TRBD1. Source material: naive CD4+ T cells sorted from blood. Subset: CD45RA+ positively selected. CDR3 coding DNA: TGCGCCAGCAGCCAGTCCGGGACAGTGAGCACAGATACGCAGTATTTT. Protein sequence: CASSQSGTVSTDTQYF.